The 26 T cell receptor beta chains below come from one sample, sequenced in a study of shared clonotypes between healthy human individuals. Data came from immunoSEQ multiplex PCR; TCRdb stores just in-frame clones and leaves some out. The table records 450,000 to 650,000 clones, around 77% of them present only once. The sample consisted of PBMCs. The receptors originated from a woman aged 40 to 50 in good health. Some clones in this sample may be carry-over from other donors' samples.

V usage is TRBV25-1 and J usage is TRBJ1-1; D is undetermined. Germline CDR1 and CDR2: MGHDK and SYGVNS. The germline V and J ends were trimmed by 4 bases and 5 bases, with 11 bases remaining between them. The CDR3 spans 13 residues. The CDR3 reads CASSVGPVTEAFF. CDR3 DNA: TGTGCCAGCAGTGTCGGGCCGGTTACTGAAGCTTTCTTT.

This rearrangement joins TRBV5-6 to TRBJ1-2; D might be TRBD1 (6 bases). Trimming left V 3 bases short and J 7 bases short, with 13 bases between. Germline V gives CDR1 SGHDT, CDR2 YYEEEE. The CDR3 is 13 amino acids. The CDR3 loop is CASSSRGKGGYTF. CDR3 in DNA: TGTGCCAGCAGCTCCAGGGGAAAGGGTGGCTACACCTTC. The full variable domain, completed using reference TRBV5-6 and TRBJ1-2, is DAGVTQSPTHLIKTRGQQVTLRCSPKSGHDTVSWYQQALGQGPQFIFQYYEEEERQRGNFPDRFSGHQFPNYSSELNVNALLLGDSALYLCASSSRGKGGYTFGSGTRLTVV.

In regard to this clone: Additional DNA sequences in this sample encode the identical CDR3. The chain links TRBV18 to TRBJ2-3; tentative D call: TRBD2 (6 bases). This CDR3 has 14 residues. With 6 bases removed from V and 0 bases from J, the gap between germline ends came to 10 bases. The germline gives CDR1 KGHSH, CDR2 LQKENI. The DNA for the CDR3 is TGTGCCAGCTCTCCCAGCGGGAGCACAGATACGCAGTATTTT. Encoded protein: CASSPSGSTDTQYF. The full variable domain, rest sourced from reference TRBV18 and TRBJ2-3, is NAGVMQNPRHLVRRRGQEARLRCSPMKGHSHVYWYRQLPEEGLKFMVYLQKENIIDESGMPKERFSAEFPKEGPSILRIQQVVRGDSAAYFCASSPSGSTDTQYFGPGTRLTVL.

The chain is built from TRBV6-1 and TRBJ1-1, with D hard to call. CDR3 size: 12 residues. V lost 2 bases and J 8 bases, leaving 9 bases between the germline ends. From germline, CDR1 is MNHNS and CDR2 SASEGT. CDR3 protein: CASSERAGEAFF. As DNA, the CDR3 is TGTGCCAGCAGTGAACGGGCGGGAGAAGCTTTCTTT.

V usage is TRBV6-1 and J usage is TRBJ1-3, with D maybe TRBD1 (6 bases). This CDR3 comprises 14 residues. Trimming took 1 base from V and 8 from J, leaving 12 bases between them. CDR1 and CDR2 from the germline V gene are MNHNS and SASEGT. CDR3 DNA: TGTGCCAGCAGTGAAGTGGGGGCGGGGGACACCATATATTTT. Translating gives CASSEVGAGDTIYF.

This clone has more than one count but fewer than ten. The gene calls are TRBV5-6 and TRBJ2-5; no firm D call. Gene TRBJ2-7 matches the end of the DNA better, so the J call may be wrong. The CDR3 totals 15 residues. The germline V gene encodes CDR1 SGHDT and CDR2 YYEEEE. The CDR3 region has the DNA TGTGCCAGCAGCTTGCGTTCTCTGGGTTCCTACGAGCAGTACTTC. Amino acid sequence: CASSLRSLGSYEQYF.

This sequence joins TRBV5-1 and TRBJ2-7; D uncertain. Trimming took off 7 bases at V and 4 bases at J, with 21 bases between the two ends. This CDR3 has 15 residues. Germline CDR1 and CDR2: SGHRS and YFSETQ. The CDR3 here is CASLTLNAASYEQYF. For the CDR3, the DNA is TGCGCCAGCCTTACACTTAACGCAGCTTCATACGAGCAGTACTTC.

The chain combines TRBV4-1 with TRBJ2-1; 9 nucleotides line up with TRBD1. V was clipped by 1 base and J by 6 bases; unmatched bases: 7. Germline V lookup: CDR1 MGHRA, CDR2 YSYEKL. The CDR3 runs 16 residues. CDR3 nucleotides: TGCGCCAGCAGCCAAGCCCCGGGACAGGGACGCAATGAGCAGTTCTTC. Amino acid sequence: CASSQAPGQGRNEQFF.

The rearrangement joins TRBV5-1 to TRBJ2-2, with 11 bases that match TRBD2. The V gene end was trimmed by 2 bases and the J gene end by 4 bases; junction bases not matched to a gene: 4. Per germline, CDR1 SGHRS and CDR2 YFSETQ. CDR3 length: 16 residues. CDR3 coding DNA: TGCGCCAGCAGCTTAGGACTAGCGGGCACCACCGGGGAGCTGTTTTTT. This encodes CASSLGLAGTTGELFF.

V gene TRBV7-2 combines with J gene TRBJ2-7; D gene unclear. Germline values: CDR1 SGHTA, CDR2 FQGNSA. This CDR3 has 13 amino acids. The V and J ends lost 5 bases and 4 bases respectively, with 12 bases between them. The CDR3 sequence: CASSGVAAYEQYF. CDR3 coding DNA: TGTGCCAGCAGCGGGGTAGCAGCTTACGAGCAGTACTTC.

The rearrangement uses TRBV2 and TRBJ2-3; D is perhaps TRBD2 (6 bases). V lost 10 bases to trimming and J lost 3 bases, with 11 bases between them. Per germline, CDR1 SNHLY and CDR2 FYNNEI. The CDR3 is made up of 12 amino acids. CDR3 in DNA: TGTGCCACCGATGCGGGGACAGATACGCAGTATTTT. As protein: CATDAGTDTQYF.

On this clone itself: A much larger clone is a single base away; this may be a read error. Other nucleotide sequences from this sample produce the same CDR3. The V gene is TRBV1, the J gene TRBJ2-5; whether TRBD2, the table's D call, matches the DNA was not checked. TRBV1 is described as a pseudogene. CDR3 size: 14 residues. The CDR3 sequence: CTPSSGSGRETQYF. DNA for the CDR3: TGCACTCCTTCTAGCGGGAGCGGGAGAGAAACCCAGTACTTC.

This sequence joins TRBV6-5 and TRBJ1-2, with 8 bases that match TRBD1. This CDR3 comprises 15 residues. Unmatched junction bases numbered 6, after V lost 6 bases and J lost 0 bases. The germline gives CDR1 MNHEY, CDR2 SVGAGI. This chain's CDR3 is CASSDQGAANYGYTF. The DNA for the CDR3 is TGTGCCAGCAGCGATCAGGGGGCGGCTAACTATGGCTACACCTTC.

This chain connects TRBV18 to TRBJ1-3, with a possible D match to TRBD1 (5 bases). V dropped 6 bases and J dropped 0 bases, with 18 bases sitting between them. Germline V gene sequence: CDR1 KGHSH, CDR2 LQKENI. CDR3 length equals 17 residues. The CDR3 loop reads CASSLLDPGRSGNTIYF. CDR3 coding DNA: TGTGCCAGCTCGCTTTTGGATCCGGGACGCTCTGGAAACACCATATATTTT. Using reference TRBV18 and TRBJ1-3 for the parts outside the CDR3, the full variable domain is NAGVMQNPRHLVRRRGQEARLRCSPMKGHSHVYWYRQLPEEGLKFMVYLQKENIIDESGMPKERFSAEFPKEGPSILRIQQVVRGDSAAYFCASSLLDPGRSGNTIYFGEGSWLTVV.

This sequence joins TRBV7-9 and TRBJ1-2, with D unresolved. Looked up from germline, CDR1 is SEHNR and CDR2 is FQNEAQ (reference sequence). This CDR3 spans 16 amino acids. V dropped 2 bases and J dropped 4 bases, with 17 bases sitting between them. DNA for the CDR3: TGTGCCAGCAGCTTAAGTTTGCGCGGCCAGGCCTATGGCTACACCTTC. The encoded protein is CASSLSLRGQAYGYTF.

The genes are TRBV2 and TRBJ1-2; D is perhaps TRBD1 (5 bases). The V gene's germline CDR1 is SNHLY and CDR2 FYNNEI. The V gene lost 7 bases and the J gene lost 7 bases, with 16 bases spanning the gap. The CDR3 totals 13 residues. DNA of the CDR3: TGTGCCAGCACCCGGGGCGGCTGGAGTGGCTACACCTTC. Encoded protein: CASTRGGWSGYTF.

The V gene is TRBV6-5, the J gene TRBJ2-5; D not certain. Deletions cut 0 bases from V and 1 base from J, with 3 bases between. Germline-derived CDR1 and CDR2 are MNHEY and SVGAGI. This CDR3 is 13 amino acids long. CDR3 DNA sequence: TGTGCCAGCAGTTACTCTTTCCAAGAGACCCAGTACTTC. Translation: CASSYSFQETQYF.

The rearrangement links TRBV4-2 to TRBJ1-3, with D perhaps TRBD1 (5 bases). CDR1 is LGHNA and CDR2 is YNFKEQ in the germline V gene. The germline V and J ends were trimmed by 4 bases and 4 bases, with 14 bases remaining between them. The CDR3 has 15 residues. CDR3 loop: CASSPPGARGNTIYF. CDR3 nucleotides: TGTGCCAGCAGCCCCCCCGGGGCTAGGGGAAACACCATATATTTT.

This chain joins TRBV4-2 and TRBJ2-5; 7 bases fit TRBD2. Unmatched junction bases numbered 16, after V lost 5 bases and J lost 4 bases. The CDR3 totals 17 residues. Germline V CDR1 and CDR2: LGHNA, YNFKEQ. The CDR3 sequence: CASSSRMAGAKGETQYF. The DNA for the CDR3 is TGTGCCAGCAGCTCAAGAATGGCGGGAGCGAAGGGAGAGACCCAGTACTTC.

Of note for this clone: A read error is the likely source, as a far larger clone sits one nucleotide away. The sample carries other DNA sequences with the same CDR3. This chain connects TRBV18 to TRBJ1-2; D unclear. From germline, CDR1 is KGHSH and CDR2 LQKENI. CDR3 length equals 12 residues. The CDR3, as DNA: TGTGCCAGCTCGCCACCAGACTATGGCTACACCTTC. It codes for CASSPPDYGYTF.

The chain uses TRBV7-2 and TRBJ1-1, with TRBD1 identical over 7 bases. Per the germline V gene, CDR1 is SGHTA and CDR2 is FQGNSA. J lost 1 base, V lost 2 bases, and 1 base had no gene match. The CDR3 covers 14 residues. The CDR3 bases are TGTGCCAGCAGCTTATACAGGGGGAACACTGAAGCTTTCTTT. Its translation: CASSLYRGNTEAFF.

In regard to this clone: The same CDR3 can be traced to other DNA sequences in this sample. This chain connects TRBV5-1 to TRBJ1-1; no firm D call. There are 14 residues in the CDR3. Trimming left V 0 bases short and J 1 base short, with 7 bases between. In germline, CDR1 is SGHRS, CDR2 YFSETQ. In DNA, the CDR3 is TGCGCCAGCAGCTTGGACAGCGCGAACACTGAAGCTTTCTTT. As protein: CASSLDSANTEAFF. The complete variable domain, with remaining parts taken from reference TRBV5-1 and TRBJ1-1, reads KAGVTQTPRYLIKTRGQQVTLSCSPISGHRSVSWYQQTPGQGLQFLFEYFSETQRNKGNFPGRFSGRQFSNSRSEMNVSTLELGDSALYLCASSLDSANTEAFFGQGTRLTVV.

CDR3 protein: CASSPGRAREQFF. The CDR3 region has the DNA TGTGCCAGCAGCCCCGGGAGGGCCAGGGAGCAGTTCTTC. This chain connects TRBV11-3 to TRBJ2-1; 8 bases are a match to TRBD2. The junction had 7 bases not matched to a gene; V was cut back by 5 bases and J by 10 bases. The CDR3 consists of 13 residues. Germline lookup yields CDR1 SGHNT and CDR2 YENEEA.

CDR3 sequence reads: CASSLSAGSGNTIYF. The CDR3 coding sequence is TGCGCCAGCAGCTTGTCAGCCGGCTCTGGAAACACCATATATTTT. The chain uses TRBV5-1 and TRBJ1-3, with D unclear. Between the trimmed V and J ends, which lost 1 base and 0 bases, there was a span of 8 bases. Germline V gene data show CDR1 as SGHRS and CDR2 as YFSETQ. This CDR3 is 15 amino acids long.

V and J are TRBV4-3 and TRBJ2-2; 16 bases match TRBD2. The CDR3 loop spans 19 amino acids. With 2 bases clipped from V and 6 bases from J, the junction kept 9 bases outside the gene matches. Germline values: CDR1 LGHNA, CDR2 YSLEER. The CDR3 here is CASSQRRPGLAGGAGELFF. CDR3 nucleotide sequence: TGCGCCAGCAGCCAAAGACGCCCGGGACTAGCGGGAGGGGCCGGGGAGCTGTTTTTT.

The chain couples TRBV5-6 to TRBJ2-7, with D hard to call. Germline CDR1 reads SGHDT; CDR2 reads YYEEEE. The V gene lost 4 bases and the J gene lost 2 bases, with 19 bases spanning the gap. This CDR3 is built from 16 residues. The CDR3 DNA reads as TGTGCCAGCAGCCCCCGAAGGGTACTCACCACCTACGAGCAGTACTTC. Its protein product is CASSPRRVLTTYEQYF.